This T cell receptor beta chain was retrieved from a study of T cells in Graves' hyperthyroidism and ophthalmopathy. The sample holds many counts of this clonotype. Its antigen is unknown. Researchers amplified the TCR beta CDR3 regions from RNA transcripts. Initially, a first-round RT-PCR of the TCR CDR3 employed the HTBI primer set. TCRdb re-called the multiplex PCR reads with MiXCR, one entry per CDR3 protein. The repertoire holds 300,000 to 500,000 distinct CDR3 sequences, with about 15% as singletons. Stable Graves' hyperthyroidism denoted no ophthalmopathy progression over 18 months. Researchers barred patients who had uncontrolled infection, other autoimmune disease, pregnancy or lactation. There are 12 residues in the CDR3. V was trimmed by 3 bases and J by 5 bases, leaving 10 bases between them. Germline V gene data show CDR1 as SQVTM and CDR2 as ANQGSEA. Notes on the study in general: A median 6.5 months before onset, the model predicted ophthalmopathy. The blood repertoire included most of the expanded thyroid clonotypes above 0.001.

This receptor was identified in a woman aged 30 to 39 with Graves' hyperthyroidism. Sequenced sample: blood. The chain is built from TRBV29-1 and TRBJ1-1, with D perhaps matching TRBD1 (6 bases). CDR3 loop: CSVDRGKTEAFF. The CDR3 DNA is TGCAGCGTTGACAGGGGAAAGACTGAAGCTTTCTTT.